This TCR beta chain was identified during a study of cytomegalovirus exposure and HLA in healthy donors. The study ran its PCR with 60 Vbeta and 13 Jbeta primers. Measured with immunoSEQ multiplex PCR; TCRdb has only the in-frame clones, and not every one. Of about 110,000 clones in the sample, about 61% were seen once. Germline CDR1 reads SGHTA; CDR2 reads FQGTGA. J was trimmed by 10 bases and V by 2 bases; bases with no gene match: 9. CDR3 length: 15 amino acids. The sample consisted of PBMCs. The sequence derives from a man between 18 and 35 years old in good health and CMV-seropositive. J is TRBJ2-1 and V is TRBV7-3, with TRBD1 matching over 9 bases. The CDR3 coding sequence is TGTGCCAGCAGCTTACAGGGACAGGGCCTAGGGGAGCAGTTCTTC. It yields the protein CASSLQGQGLGEQFF.